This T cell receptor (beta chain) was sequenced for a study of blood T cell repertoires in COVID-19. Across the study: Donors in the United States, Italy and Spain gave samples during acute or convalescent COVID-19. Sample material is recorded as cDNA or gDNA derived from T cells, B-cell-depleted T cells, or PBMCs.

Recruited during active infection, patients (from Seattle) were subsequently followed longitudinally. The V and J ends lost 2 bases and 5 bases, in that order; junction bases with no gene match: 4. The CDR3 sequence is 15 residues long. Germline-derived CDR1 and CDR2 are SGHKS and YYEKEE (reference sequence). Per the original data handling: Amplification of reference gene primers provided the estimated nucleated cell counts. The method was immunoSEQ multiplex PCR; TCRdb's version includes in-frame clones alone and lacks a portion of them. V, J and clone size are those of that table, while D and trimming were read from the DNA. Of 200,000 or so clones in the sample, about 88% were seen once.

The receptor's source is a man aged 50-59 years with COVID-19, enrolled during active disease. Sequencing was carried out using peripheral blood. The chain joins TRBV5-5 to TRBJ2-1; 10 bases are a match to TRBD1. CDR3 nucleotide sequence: TGTGCCAGCAGCTTACCCGGGACAGGGGACAATGAGCAGTTCTTC. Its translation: CASSLPGTGDNEQFF.